Reported below is one T cell receptor beta chain. Antigen specificity is unknown. The entry originates in a study of Ad26.COV2.S vaccination and SARS-CoV-2 variants. Background on the study: Trial arm assignment for the donor was COV1001 Ad26.COV2.S. Administration of Ad26.COV2.S was intramuscular, either once or twice 56 days apart.

The CDR3 totals 18 residues. Deletions cut 4 bases from V and 4 bases from J, with 26 bases between. Germline V lookup: CDR1 SGHRS, CDR2 YFSETQ. Some clones are missing from TCRdb's copy, which holds only in-frame ones; the method was immunoSEQ multiplex PCR. The sample holds roughly 380,000 clones, roughly 85% seen once. Treatment given: around 19 received Ad26.COV2.S at low or high dose, single or two shots; 5 received placebo; per-sample allocation not given. Specimen acquisition occurred on day 63 following the initial vaccine or placebo injection. This Boston cohort included adults aged 18-55 years. Study results and caveats: It was reported that spike-specific CD8+ and CD4+ T cell responses were substantially broad after vaccination.

This TCR derives from a person between 18 and 59 years old who received the Ad26.COV2.S COVID-19 vaccine or a placebo. The sample consisted of peripheral blood, taken in a trial of Ad26.COV2.S vaccine versus placebo. This chain uses TRBV5-1 with TRBJ1-2; D is uncertain. CDR3 residues: CASSRITGNSIFTYGYTF. The CDR3 coding sequence is TGCGCCAGCAGCAGAATAACCGGGAACTCGATTTTCACCTATGGCTACACCTTC. The variable domain in full, completed from reference TRBV5-1 and TRBJ1-2, reads KAGVTQTPRYLIKTRGQQVTLSCSPISGHRSVSWYQQTPGQGLQFLFEYFSETQRNKGNFPGRFSGRQFSNSRSEMNVSTLELGDSALYLCASSRITGNSIFTYGYTFGSGTRLTVV.